The next 11 T cell receptor beta chains were all read from a single sample in a study of CD8 T cells in Susac syndrome. About 0.45 to 1 ug RNA was reverse transcribed with random hexamers. TCRdb recomputed calls from the immunoSEQ multiplex PCR reads with MiXCR, one row per CDR3 protein. The sample carries 150,000 or so distinct CDR3 sequences, about 93% recorded once. Source material: CD4+ T cells from PBMCs. Source of these receptors: a human donor in good health.

The rearrangement uses TRBV9 and TRBJ2-1; 8 bases agree with TRBD2. The CDR3 is 14 residues long. V dropped 4 bases and J dropped 5; count of bases not matched to a gene: 5. The germline gives CDR1 SGDLS, CDR2 YYNGEE. CDR3: CASSRGGRNNEQFF. DNA of the CDR3: TGTGCCAGCAGCCGCGGGGGGCGGAACAATGAGCAGTTCTTC. Using reference TRBV9 and TRBJ2-1 for the parts outside the CDR3, the full variable domain is DSGVTQTPKHLITATGQRVTLRCSPRSGDLSVYWYQQSLDQGLQFLIQYYNGEERAKGNILERFSAQQFPDLHSELNLSSLELGDSALYFCASSRGGRNNEQFFGPGTRLTVL.

The chain combines TRBV3-1 with TRBJ1-5, with D unresolved. The V gene lost 0 bases and the J gene lost 6 bases, with 9 bases spanning the gap. CDR1 and CDR2 from the germline V gene are LGHDT and YNNKEL (reference sequence). The CDR3 runs to 14 residues. CDR3 DNA: TGTGCCAGCAGCCAAGATATGGGGAGTCAGCCCCAGCATTTT. This gives the protein CASSQDMGSQPQHF. Variable domain in full (rest from reference TRBV3-1 and TRBJ1-5): DTAVSQTPKYLVTQMGNDKSIKCEQNLGHDTMYWYKQDSKKFLKIMFSYNNKELIINETVPNRFSPKSPDKAHLNLHINSLELGDSAVYFCASSQDMGSQPQHFGDGTRLSIL.

The V and J genes are TRBV7-2 and TRBJ2-3; D remains ambiguous. The CDR3 contains 14 residues. Deletions cut 7 bases from V and 10 bases from J, with 21 bases between. Germline V gene data show CDR1 as SGHTA and CDR2 as FQGNSA. CDR3 bases: TGTGCCAGCACCCTCAAATTCCAGGTGGAGCCGCAGTATTTT. It translates to CASTLKFQVEPQYF.

This chain joins TRBV29-1 and TRBJ2-3, with 9 bases that match TRBD2. CDR3 length: 14 amino acids. The germline CDR1 and CDR2 sequences are SQVTM and ANQGSEA. With V trimmed by 0 bases and J by 3 bases, 1 base remained unmatched. CDR3 nucleotides: TGCAGCGTTGAAGAGGGACTAGCAACAGATACGCAGTATTTT. As protein: CSVEEGLATDTQYF.

The chain recombines TRBV20-1 with TRBJ2-5, with TRBD2 matching over 12 bases. J lost 5 bases, V lost 3 bases, and 7 bases had no gene match. This CDR3 is 15 amino acids long. Germline CDR1 and CDR2: DFQATT and SNEGSKA (reference sequence). The CDR3 region has the DNA TGCAGTGCTAGGGGACTAGCGGGCCGGCCGGAGACCCAGTACTTC. Translation: CSARGLAGRPETQYF.

Only one count was recorded for this clonotype. V gene TRBV5-7 combines with J gene TRBJ1-5, with D maybe TRBD1 (5 bases). TRBV5-7 falls under the ORF class, with uncertain function. The CDR3 is made up of 15 amino acids. The V gene lost 2 bases and the J gene lost 2 bases, with 11 bases spanning the gap. This chain's CDR3 is CASSFGARGNQPQHF. CDR3 sequence (DNA): TGTGCCAGCAGCTTCGGGGCCCGGGGCAATCAGCCCCAGCATTTT.

The chain has TRBV7-9 and TRBJ2-3, with 10 positions matching TRBD2. The ends lost 6 bases at V and 2 bases at J; junction bases unmatched: 8. The CDR3 contains 16 residues. CDR1 and CDR2 (germline): SEHNR, FQNEAQ (reference sequence). CDR3 nucleotide sequence: TGTGCCAGCAGTTCCTCTAGCGGGGGAGTCACAGATACGCAGTATTTT. It is translated as CASSSSSGGVTDTQYF.

This rearrangement joins TRBV29-1 to TRBJ2-3, with D possibly being TRBD2 (6 bases). The CDR3 is made up of 12 amino acids. The germline V gene has CDR1 SQVTM and CDR2 ANQGSEA. Between the trimmed V and J ends, which lost 6 bases and 6 bases, there was a span of 13 bases. CDR3 sequence reads: CSVRTAGDTQYF. In nucleotides, the CDR3 is TGCAGCGTGAGGACCGCGGGGGATACGCAGTATTTT.

The gene calls are TRBV10-1 and TRBJ2-3, with D hard to call. V lost 5 bases, J lost 3 bases, and 9 bases lay in between. Germline CDR1 WNHNN, CDR2 SYGVQD (reference sequence). The CDR3 length is 13 residues. Here the CDR3 reads CASSNLGTDTQYF. CDR3 sequence (DNA): TGCGCCAGCAGTAACTTAGGGACAGATACGCAGTATTTT.

The chain carries TRBV12-3 or TRBV12-4 and TRBJ1-2, with 9 positions matching TRBD1. This CDR3 spans 13 amino acids. The ends lost 6 bases at V and 4 bases at J; junction bases unmatched: 3. CDR3 protein: CASRGQGRYGYTF. CDR3 bases: TGTGCCAGCAGGGGACAGGGACGCTATGGCTACACCTTC.

The rearrangement links TRBV7-2 to TRBJ2-5; TRBD2 might be the D (5 bases). The V gene's germline CDR1 is SGHTA and CDR2 FQGNSA. The CDR3 has 14 residues. Trimming took off 5 bases at V and 2 bases at J, with 12 bases between the two ends. CDR3 sequence reads: CASSRDLAQETQYF. The CDR3 DNA sequence: TGTGCCAGCAGCCGCGATCTAGCACAAGAGACCCAGTACTTC.